These T cell receptor beta chains were read from a single sample in a study of T cells in Graves' hyperthyroidism and ophthalmopathy. TCRdb redid the calling of the multiplex PCR reads with MiXCR, one entry per CDR3 protein. This table holds a few hundred thousand distinct CDR3 sequences, around 22% found once. The source material was blood. Receptors were obtained from a man aged 30-40 years with Graves' ophthalmopathy. CDR3s include the opening cysteine and the closing phenylalanine or tryptophan. A D gene is named only where the DNA matches it firmly. Clone size is not always given. Where it is, it says once, few, many or a class for expanded clones.

TRBD1 once TRBJ2-7 TRBV28 CASSLGTGVYEQYF TGTGCCAGCAGTTTAGGGACAGGGGTGTACGAGCAGTACTTC
. . TRBJ2-2 TRBV10-2 CAVRRGSGNTGELFF TGCGCCGTCCGGCGGGGTAGCGGGAACACCGGGGAGCTGTTTTTT
. . TRBJ1-2 TRBV7-9 CASSLLLQENYGYTF TGTGCCAGCAGCCTTTTGTTACAGGAGAACTATGGCTACACCTTC
TRBD2 few TRBJ2-7 TRBV15 CATSSGQTSGRFGEQYF TGTGCCACCAGCAGCGGCCAGACTAGCGGGAGATTCGGCGAGCAGTACTTC
. many TRBJ1-1 TRBV20-1 CSARTQGIEAFF TGCAGTGCTAGGACCCAGGGGATTGAAGCTTTCTTT
. few TRBJ1-1 TRBV7-3 CASSAGQNTEAFF TGTGCCAGCAGCGCCGGACAGAACACTGAAGCTTTCTTT
. . TRBJ2-7 TRBV7-6 CASSPHGREQYF TGTGCCAGCAGCCCCCATGGGAGGGAGCAGTACTTC
. few TRBJ1-5 TRBV30 CAWIRDGEGGNQPQHF TGTGCCTGGATAAGGGACGGGGAGGGGGGCAATCAGCCCCAGCATTTT
. many TRBJ2-1 TRBV11-2 CASGADPGYNEQFF TGTGCCAGCGGAGCGGACCCCGGCTACAATGAGCAGTTCTTC
TRBD1 . TRBJ1-3 TRBV12-3/TRBV12-4 CASSSGQGIGIYF TGTGCCAGCAGTTCCGGACAGGGAATAGGCATATATTTT
. . TRBJ1-2 TRBV4-2 CASSQDLQERDGYTF TGTGCCAGCAGCCAAGATCTCCAGGAGCGGGATGGCTACACCTTC
TRBD1 many TRBJ1-1 TRBV10-1 CASSETSPGQAGMAFF TGCGCCAGCAGTGAGACCTCCCCTGGACAGGCCGGTATGGCTTTCTTT
. few TRBJ2-1 TRBV7-3 CASSLRRGNEQFF TGTGCCAGCAGCTTAAGGAGGGGCAATGAGCAGTTCTTC
. few TRBJ2-1 TRBV7-9 CASSLTGSPYNEQFF TGTGCCAGCAGCTTAACCGGGTCTCCCTACAATGAGCAGTTCTTC
. few TRBJ2-3 TRBV4-2 CASSQGGVAHLTDTQYF TGTGCCAGCAGCCAAGGAGGGGTCGCACACCTGACAGATACGCAGTATTTT
. . TRBJ1-4 TRBV29-1 CSVEKFAGEKLFF TGCAGCGTTGAAAAATTTGCGGGGGAAAAACTGTTTTTT
. few TRBJ2-3 TRBV7-9 CASSPVHTDTQYF TGTGCCAGCAGCCCCGTTCACACAGATACGCAGTATTTT
TRBD1 few TRBJ1-5 TRBV28 CASSRTGGHQPQHF TGTGCCAGCAGTCGGACAGGGGGACATCAGCCCCAGCATTTT
. many TRBJ2-1 TRBV30 CAWRDKDYNEQFF TGTGCCTGGAGGGACAAAGACTACAATGAGCAGTTCTTC
. . TRBJ1-2 TRBV10-3 CAISESGSYGYTF TGTGCCATCAGTGAGTCCGGGTCTTATGGCTACACCTTC
TRBD1 few TRBJ1-2 TRBV18 CASSRTDRGEFGNGYTF TGTGCCAGCTCCCGGACGGACAGGGGAGAATTCGGGAATGGCTACACCTTC
TRBD1 . TRBJ1-5 TRBV6-1 CASTQQGTLNQPQHF TGTGCCAGCACCCAACAGGGGACCCTTAATCAGCCCCAGCATTTT
TRBD1 many TRBJ1-5 TRBV6-5 CASSSRQGNQPQHF TGTGCCAGCAGTTCCCGACAGGGTAATCAGCCCCAGCATTTT
TRBD2 . TRBJ2-7 TRBV7-9 CASRAGTSGTYEQYF TGTGCCAGCAGGGCCGGGACTAGCGGTACCTACGAGCAGTACTTC
TRBD1 many TRBJ2-3 TRBV28 CASSFTPFRDRGTDTQYF TGTGCCAGCAGTTTTACCCCCTTCCGGGACAGGGGGACAGATACGCAGTATTTT
TRBD2 . TRBJ2-7 TRBV30 CAWSVNGLGAGGAYEQYF TGTGCCTGGAGTGTAAATGGACTGGGAGCGGGAGGAGCCTACGAGCAGTACTTC
. . TRBJ2-3 TRBV5-1 CASALRGHTDTQYF TGCGCCAGCGCCCTCCGAGGGCACACAGATACGCAGTATTTT
. . TRBJ2-7 TRBV10-2 CASSDGAPLYEQYF TGCGCCAGCAGTGATGGAGCGCCGCTCTACGAGCAGTACTTC
. many TRBJ1-6 TRBV11-2 CASSLNNSPLHF TGTGCCAGCAGCTTAAATAATTCACCCCTCCACTTT
TRBD1 many TRBJ1-1 TRBV3-1 CASSPRGRVTEAFF TGTGCCAGCAGCCCAAGGGGGCGAGTGACTGAAGCTTTCTTT
. . TRBJ2-7 TRBV18 CASSPGSYEQHF TGTGCCAGCTCACCCGGTAGCTACGAGCAGCACTTC
. once TRBJ1-3 TRBV19 CASTPPATRNTIYF TGTGCCAGTACCCCGCCGGCCACGAGAAACACCATATATTTT
. many TRBJ1-2 TRBV5-1 CASSLVASNYGYTF TGCGCCAGCAGCTTAGTCGCCAGCAACTATGGCTACACCTTC
. once TRBJ2-6 TRBV19 CASRWDPALSGANVLTF TGTGCCAGTAGGTGGGACCCCGCCCTCTCTGGGGCCAACGTCCTGACTTTC
. . TRBJ2-1 TRBV5-6 CASSFLRDYNEQFF TGTGCCAGCAGCTTTCTGAGAGACTACAATGAGCAGTTCTTC
TRBD1 . TRBJ2-1 TRBV24-1 CATRGQGDNEQFF TGTGCCACCAGGGGACAGGGGGACAATGAGCAGTTCTTC
. . TRBJ1-2 TRBV7-9 CASSTSRHYGYTF TGTGCCAGCAGCACCTCACGGCACTATGGCTACACCTTC
TRBD2 many TRBJ2-7 TRBV20-1 CSARGLAGPYEQYF TGCAGTGCTAGAGGACTAGCGGGGCCCTACGAGCAGTACTTC
. many TRBJ1-2 TRBV20-1 CSARDGPYDDTF TGCAGTGCTAGAGATGGTCCCTATGATGACACCTTC
. . TRBJ1-3 TRBV5-5 CASSLAGNPGNTIYF TGTGCCAGCAGCTTGGCCGGGAACCCTGGAAACACCATATATTTT
. few TRBJ2-3 TRBV7-8 CASSRLGGSSTDTQYF TGTGCCAGCAGCCGCCTTGGGGGATCTAGCACAGATACGCAGTATTTT